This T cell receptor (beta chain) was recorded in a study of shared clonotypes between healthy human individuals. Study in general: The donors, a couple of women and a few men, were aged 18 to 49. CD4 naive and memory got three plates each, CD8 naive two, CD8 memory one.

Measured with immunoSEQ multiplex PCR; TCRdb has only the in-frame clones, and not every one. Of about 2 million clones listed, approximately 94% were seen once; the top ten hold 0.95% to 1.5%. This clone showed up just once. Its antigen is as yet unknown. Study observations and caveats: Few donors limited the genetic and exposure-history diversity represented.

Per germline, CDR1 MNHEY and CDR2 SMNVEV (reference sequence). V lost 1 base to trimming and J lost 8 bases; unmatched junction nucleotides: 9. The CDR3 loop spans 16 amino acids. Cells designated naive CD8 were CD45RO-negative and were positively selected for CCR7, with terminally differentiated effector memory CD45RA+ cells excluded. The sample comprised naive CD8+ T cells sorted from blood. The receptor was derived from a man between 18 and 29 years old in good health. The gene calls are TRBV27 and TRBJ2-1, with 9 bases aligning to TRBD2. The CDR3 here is CASSLLAGGPKDEQFF. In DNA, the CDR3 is TGTGCCAGCAGTTTATTGGCGGGGGGGCCGAAAGATGAGCAGTTCTTC.